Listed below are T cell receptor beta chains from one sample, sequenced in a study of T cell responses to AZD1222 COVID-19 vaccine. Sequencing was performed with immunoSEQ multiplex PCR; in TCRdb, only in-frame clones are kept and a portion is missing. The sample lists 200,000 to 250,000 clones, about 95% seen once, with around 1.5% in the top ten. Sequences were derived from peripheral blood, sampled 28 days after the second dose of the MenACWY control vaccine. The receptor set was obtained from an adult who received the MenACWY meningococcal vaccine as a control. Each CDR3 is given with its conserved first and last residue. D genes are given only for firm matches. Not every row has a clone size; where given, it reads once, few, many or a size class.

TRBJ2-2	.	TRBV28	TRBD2	TGTGCCAGCAGATATAGCGGGGGGAACACCGGGGAGCTGTTTTTT	CASRYSGGNTGELFF
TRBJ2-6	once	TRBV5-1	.	TGCGCCAGCAGCCGGGACGGCTCTGGGGCCAACGTCCTGACTTTC	CASSRDGSGANVLTF
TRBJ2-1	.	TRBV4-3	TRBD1	TGCGCCAGCAGCCAAGGGGCAGGGGGTTCCTACAATGAGCAGTTCTTC	CASSQGAGGSYNEQFF
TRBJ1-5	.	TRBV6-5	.	TGTGCCAGCAGTCAGGGGAGGGATCAGCCCCAGCATTTT	CASSQGRDQPQHF
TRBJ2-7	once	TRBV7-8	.	TGTGCCAGCAGCTTTTCGTTTCAGGCCGGGATCGAGCAGTACTTC	CASSFSFQAGIEQYF
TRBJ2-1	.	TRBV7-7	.	TGTGCTAGCAGCCCGAGGTCGAGTGGCCTGGGTGAGCAGTTCTTC	CASSPRSSGLGEQFF
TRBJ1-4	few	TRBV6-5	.	TGTGCCAGCAGTTACGGGACGTATTCTAATGAAAAACTGTTTTTT	CASSYGTYSNEKLFF
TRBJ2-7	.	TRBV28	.	TGTGCCAGCAGTGGGGGCAGTACCTACGAGCAGTACTTC	CASSGGSTYEQYF
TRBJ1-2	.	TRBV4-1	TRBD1	TGCGCCAGCAGCCAAGCAGGACAGGGCTCAGGGTATGGCTACACCTTC	CASSQAGQGSGYGYTF
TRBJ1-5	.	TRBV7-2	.	TGTGCCAGCAGCTTAGACGGGTATAACAATCAGCCCCAGCATTTT	CASSLDGYNNQPQHF
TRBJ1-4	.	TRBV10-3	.	TGTGCCATCGGAAGGGACGATGAAAAACTGTTTTTT	CAIGRDDEKLFF
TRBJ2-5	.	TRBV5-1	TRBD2	TGCGCCAGCAGCTTCCCCGGGACTAGGGGGGTCGGAGAGACCCAGTACTTC	CASSFPGTRGVGETQYF
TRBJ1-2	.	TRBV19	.	TGTGCCAGTAGTAAGCCTGGGACCTTCACAGGGGGCTACACCTTC	CASSKPGTFTGGYTF
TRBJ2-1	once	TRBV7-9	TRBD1	TGTGCCAGCAGCCTGGGGACAGTTCAAAGGGATGAGCAGTTCTTC	CASSLGTVQRDEQFF
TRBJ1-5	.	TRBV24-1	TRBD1	TGTGCCACCGGAGAGAGGGGGCCCAATCAGCCCCAGCATTTT	CATGERGPNQPQHF
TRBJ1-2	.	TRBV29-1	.	TGCAGCGTTGATGCGGGCACCACGAACTATGGCTACACCTTC	CSVDAGTTNYGYTF
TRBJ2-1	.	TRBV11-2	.	TGTGCCAGCAGCTTAGCTGGGACAGGGACACTAGCGGGCCTCCCCTTCTTC	CASSLAGTGTLAGLPFF
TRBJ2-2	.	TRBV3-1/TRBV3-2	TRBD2	TGTGCCAGCAGCCAATACCCTGGACTAGCGGGAGGGCCGAGCACCGGGGAGCTGTTTTTT	CASSQYPGLAGGPSTGELFF
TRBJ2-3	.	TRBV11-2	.	TGTGCCAGCAGCTCACGGGTACGCACAGATACGCAGTATTTT	CASSSRVRTDTQYF
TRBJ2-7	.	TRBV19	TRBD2	TGTGCCAGTAGTATCATTAGCGGGGACTCCTACGAGCAGTACTTC	CASSIISGDSYEQYF
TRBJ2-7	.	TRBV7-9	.	TGTGCCAGCAGCTTAGCCCGGGACCAGCAGTACTTC	CASSLARDQQYF
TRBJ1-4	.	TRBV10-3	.	TGTGCCACCACGAGGGGGGATGAAAAACTGTTTTTT	CATTRGDEKLFF
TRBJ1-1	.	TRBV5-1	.	TGCGCCAGCAGCCTGGACCTGAACACTGAAGCTTTCTTT	CASSLDLNTEAFF
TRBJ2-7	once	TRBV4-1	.	TGCGCCAGCAGCCAAGGGGACGGGTCCTACGAGCAGTACTTC	CASSQGDGSYEQYF
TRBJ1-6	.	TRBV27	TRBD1	TGTGCCAGCAGTCTAATCAGGGGGCCTGTTAATTCACCCCTCCACTTT	CASSLIRGPVNSPLHF
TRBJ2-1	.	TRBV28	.	TGTGCCAGCACTCTAGGGGGATTGGGCAATGAGCAGTTCTTC	CASTLGGLGNEQFF
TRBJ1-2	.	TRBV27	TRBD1	TGTGCCAGCCGCCTTCAGGGGGCGGCCTATGGCTACACCTTC	CASRLQGAAYGYTF
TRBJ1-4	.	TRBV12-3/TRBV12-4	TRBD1	TGTGCCAGCAGAGAGGGGGCCAGGAAACTGTTTTTT	CASREGARKLFF
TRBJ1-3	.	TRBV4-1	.	TGCGCCAGCAGCCAAGAAAGCGGGGGACCAAACACCATATATTTT	CASSQESGGPNTIYF
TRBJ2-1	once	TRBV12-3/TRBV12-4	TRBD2	TGTGCCAGCAGGCGACTAGCGGGGACTGAGCAGTTCTTC	CASRRLAGTEQFF
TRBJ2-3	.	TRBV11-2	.	TGTGCCAGCAGCGAAACGTGGGGGGGCACAGATACGCAGTATTTT	CASSETWGGTDTQYF
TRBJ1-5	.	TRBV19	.	TGTGCCAGTACCCCGCTGGAGGGTTATCAGCCCCAGCATTTT	CASTPLEGYQPQHF
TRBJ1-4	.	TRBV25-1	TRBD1	TGTGCCAGCAGTGAAGAAGTACCAGGGGGCCTTAATGAAAAACTGTTTTTT	CASSEEVPGGLNEKLFF
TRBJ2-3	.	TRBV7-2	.	TGTGCCAGCAGCTTAGTAGTTGGGGCGGGCGTGGATACGCAGTATTTT	CASSLVVGAGVDTQYF
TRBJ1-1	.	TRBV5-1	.	TGCGCCAGCAGCTTGGCGGATACGAACACTGAAGCTTTCTTT	CASSLADTNTEAFF
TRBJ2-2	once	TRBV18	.	TGTGCCAGCTCACCACAACAACTAAGCGCGAACACCGGGGAGCTGTTTTTT	CASSPQQLSANTGELFF
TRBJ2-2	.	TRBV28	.	TGTGCCACCTCACAGGGTTCAAACACCGGGGAGCTGTTTTTT	CATSQGSNTGELFF
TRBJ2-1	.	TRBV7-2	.	TGTGCCAGCAGTCCAGAGAGGCAGATTTACAATGAGCAGTTCTTC	CASSPERQIYNEQFF
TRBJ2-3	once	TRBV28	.	TGTGCCAGCACCACCCCTAAACCGGGCGGGGCCCCAGATACGCAGTATTTT	CASTTPKPGGAPDTQYF
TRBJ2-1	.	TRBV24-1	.	TGTGCCACCAGCAGGTCCTACAATGAGCAGTTCTTC	CATSRSYNEQFF
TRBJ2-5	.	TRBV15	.	TGTGCCACCAGCAGAGATCGAAAGACCCAGTACTTC	CATSRDRKTQYF
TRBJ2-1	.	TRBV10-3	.	TGTGCCATCAGTCGGGACGGCGAGCAGTTCTTC	CAISRDGEQFF
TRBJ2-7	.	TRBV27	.	TGTGCCAGCAGTTTAACAGGGACCTACGAGCAGTACTTC	CASSLTGTYEQYF
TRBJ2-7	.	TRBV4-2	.	TGTGCCAGCAGCCAAGCTAACTACGAGCAGTACTTC	CASSQANYEQYF
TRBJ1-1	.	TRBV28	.	TGTGCCAGCGGTGCTCAGACCTCGAACACTGAAGCTTTCTTT	CASGAQTSNTEAFF
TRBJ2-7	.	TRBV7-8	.	TGTGCCAGCAGCTTAAGGGGGTCCGCGTCCTACGAGCAGTACTTC	CASSLRGSASYEQYF
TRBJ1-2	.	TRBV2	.	TGTGCCAGCAGTGAACAGGGGCCCAACACAAGCTATGGCTACACCTTC	CASSEQGPNTSYGYTF
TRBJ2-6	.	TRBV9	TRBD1	TGTGCCAGCAGCGTCCGGGACAGGGCTAGCTCTGGGGCCAACGTCCTGACTTTC	CASSVRDRASSGANVLTF
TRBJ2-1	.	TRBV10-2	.	TGCGCCAGCCAGGGACTCTCCTCCTACAATGAGCAGTTCTTC	CASQGLSSYNEQFF
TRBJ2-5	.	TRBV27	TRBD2	TGTGCCAGCAGAGGACTAGCGGGAGTGAAGACCCAGTACTTC	CASRGLAGVKTQYF
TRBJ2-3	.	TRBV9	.	TGTGCCAGCAGCGCCGGGGTAGGGTTTGAAGATACGCAGTATTTT	CASSAGVGFEDTQYF
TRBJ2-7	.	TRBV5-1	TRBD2	TGCGCCAGCAGTCCCAGCGGGGCCTCCTACGAGCAGTACTTC	CASSPSGASYEQYF